Here is one T cell receptor (beta chain) with its context. Its matching antigen is unknown. The data were taken from a study of T cells in Graves' hyperthyroidism and ophthalmopathy. Findings and limits, study-wide: A median roughly six months before onset, the model predicted ophthalmopathy.

A NOSPECS grade of at least 4, a Clinical Activity Score of at least 3 and duration under 3 months were recorded in ophthalmopathy patients. The CDR3 covers 15 residues. V dropped 9 bases and J dropped 6 bases, with 22 bases sitting between them. Germline V CDR1 and CDR2: LNHDA, SQIVND (reference sequence). Amplification of TCR beta CDR3 regions used RNA as the template. HTBI primers drove first-round RT-PCR of the TCR CDR3. TCRdb re-called the multiplex PCR reads through MiXCR, storing one row per CDR3 protein. The data show some 490,000 distinct CDR3 sequences, about 20% seen once. The sequence came from a woman between 65 and 79 years old with Graves' ophthalmopathy. The rearrangement uses TRBV19 and TRBJ2-3; D is possibly TRBD1 (7 bases). The sample consisted of blood. In DNA, the CDR3 is TGTGCCAGCACCCGGACAGGTGGTGGAGGGGATACGCAGTATTTT. This gives the protein CASTRTGGGGDTQYF.